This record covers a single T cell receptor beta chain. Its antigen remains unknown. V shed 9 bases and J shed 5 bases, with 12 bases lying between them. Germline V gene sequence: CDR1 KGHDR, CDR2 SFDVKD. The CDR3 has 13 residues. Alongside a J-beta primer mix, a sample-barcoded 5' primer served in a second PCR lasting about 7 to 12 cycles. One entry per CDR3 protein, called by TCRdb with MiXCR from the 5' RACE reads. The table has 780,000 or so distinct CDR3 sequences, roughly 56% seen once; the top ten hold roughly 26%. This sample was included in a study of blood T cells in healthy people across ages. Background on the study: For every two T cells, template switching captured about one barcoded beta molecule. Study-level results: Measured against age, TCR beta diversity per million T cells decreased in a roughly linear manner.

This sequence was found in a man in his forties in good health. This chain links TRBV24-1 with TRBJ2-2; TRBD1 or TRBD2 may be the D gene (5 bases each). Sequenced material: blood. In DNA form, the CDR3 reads TGTGCCACCGGGAGAGGGGATACCGGGGAGCTGTTTTTT. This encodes CATGRGDTGELFF.